This T cell receptor (beta chain) was captured in a study of neoadjuvant nivolumab and ipilimumab in lung cancer. Broader study findings: Higher pretherapy blood TCR richness went with higher resected-tumor richness. From pretherapy to surgery, tumor richness and clonality rose with dual therapy. TCR richness and clonality were higher in tumors than adjacent uninvolved lung.

Sequenced by immunoSEQ multiplex PCR; TCRdb stores in-frame clones only, minus some. This table has 30,000 or so clones, about 83% appearing once. With respect to this clone: The antigen is undetermined.

This CDR3 contains 15 residues. Per the germline V gene, CDR1 is MNHNS and CDR2 is SASEGT. The germline V and J ends were trimmed by 3 bases and 3 bases, with 12 bases remaining between them. The gene calls are TRBV6-1 and TRBJ2-1, with D possibly being TRBD2 (7 bases). The sequence derives from an adult with non-small cell lung cancer. The sequenced sample was tumor tissue, obtained after neoadjuvant nivolumab, alone or with ipilimumab, at or shortly before surgery. The CDR3 coding sequence is TGTGCCAGCAGTGAGGGCGGGGGCGGCTACAATGAGCAGTTCTTC. Its protein product is CASSEGGGGYNEQFF.